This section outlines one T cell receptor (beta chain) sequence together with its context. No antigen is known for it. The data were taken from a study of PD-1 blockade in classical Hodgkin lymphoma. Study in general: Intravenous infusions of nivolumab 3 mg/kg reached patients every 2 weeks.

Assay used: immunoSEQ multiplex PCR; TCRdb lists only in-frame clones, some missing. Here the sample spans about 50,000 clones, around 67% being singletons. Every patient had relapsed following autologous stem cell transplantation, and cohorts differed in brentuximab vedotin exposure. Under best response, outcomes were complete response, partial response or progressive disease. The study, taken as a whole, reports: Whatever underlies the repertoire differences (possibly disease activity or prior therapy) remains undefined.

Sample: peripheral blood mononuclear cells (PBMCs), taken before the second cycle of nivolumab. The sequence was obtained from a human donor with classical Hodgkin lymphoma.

For the CDR3, the DNA is TGTGCCAGCAGCTCGGGACAGGGAAATGCTGGGGCCAACGTCCTGACTTTC. Translated: CASSSGQGNAGANVLTF. The chain carries TRBV7-2 and TRBJ2-6; 9 bases are a match to TRBD1. Trimming cost V 4 bases and J 2 bases; bases outside gene matches: 6. This CDR3 has 17 residues. CDR1 is SGHTA and CDR2 is FQGNSA in the germline V gene. The full variable domain, rest sourced from reference TRBV7-2 and TRBJ2-6, is GAGVSQSPSNKVTEKGKDVELRCDPISGHTALYWYRQSLGQGLEFLIYFQGNSAPDKSGLPSDRFSAERTGGSVSTLTIQRTQQEDSAVYLCASSSGQGNAGANVLTFGAGSRLTVL.